This TCR beta chain was identified in a study of Graves' ophthalmopathy and Graves' hyperthyroidism. Study-wide background: Peripheral blood collection took place at initial diagnosis, before any treatment.

As to this clonotype: This may arise from a read error, as a much more abundant clone is one base away.

With a duration under 3 months, ophthalmopathy in the donors showed moderate-to-severe activity, CAS ≥3 and NOSPECS ≥4. RNA transcripts provided the template for amplifying TCR beta CDR3 regions. The first-round RT-PCR employed HTBI primers together with the Qiagen OneStep RT-PCR kit. A multiplex PCR was then performed as the second round. TCRdb analysed the multiplex PCR reads with MiXCR anew, one entry per CDR3 protein. This table has about 660,000 distinct CDR3 sequences, about 40% appearing once. This CDR3 has 16 residues. Germline V lookup: CDR1 SGHAT, CDR2 FQDESV (reference sequence). V lost 5 bases and J lost 4, with 18 bases in between.

The source is an adult man with Graves' ophthalmopathy. J is TRBJ1-3 and V is TRBV11-1; TRBD1 is a possible D gene (5 bases). Specimen: peripheral blood. CDR3 loop: CASSPVGGLTGNTIYF. CDR3 nucleotide sequence: TGTGCCAGCAGCCCCGTCGGGGGGTTGACAGGAAACACCATATATTTT. Full variable domain (missing parts from reference TRBV11-1 and TRBJ1-3): EAEVAQSPRYKITEKSQAVAFWCDPISGHATLYWYRQILGQGPELLVQFQDESVVDDSQLPKDRFSAERLKGVDSTLKIQPAELGDSAMYLCASSPVGGLTGNTIYFGEGSWLTVV.